This entry features one T cell receptor beta chain sequence. The protocol was immunoSEQ multiplex PCR, while the TCRdb copy is restricted to in-frame clones and leaves out a portion. The sample contains more than 400,000 clones, around four fifths of which appear only once. CDR3 size: 16 residues. The V and J ends lost 3 bases and 2 bases respectively, with 14 bases between them. The germline V gene encodes CDR1 LNHDA and CDR2 SQIVND (reference sequence). The data derive from a study of shared clonotypes between healthy human individuals. The TCR was taken from a woman between 40 and 50 years old in good health. Some clones in this sample may be carry-over from other donors' samples. What was sequenced was PBMCs. The chain couples TRBV19 to TRBJ1-5, with D uncertain. In nucleotides, the CDR3 is TGTGCCAGTAGTATGAACTCCGGGGTTGGCAATCAGCCCCAGCATTTT. This gives the protein CASSMNSGVGNQPQHF.